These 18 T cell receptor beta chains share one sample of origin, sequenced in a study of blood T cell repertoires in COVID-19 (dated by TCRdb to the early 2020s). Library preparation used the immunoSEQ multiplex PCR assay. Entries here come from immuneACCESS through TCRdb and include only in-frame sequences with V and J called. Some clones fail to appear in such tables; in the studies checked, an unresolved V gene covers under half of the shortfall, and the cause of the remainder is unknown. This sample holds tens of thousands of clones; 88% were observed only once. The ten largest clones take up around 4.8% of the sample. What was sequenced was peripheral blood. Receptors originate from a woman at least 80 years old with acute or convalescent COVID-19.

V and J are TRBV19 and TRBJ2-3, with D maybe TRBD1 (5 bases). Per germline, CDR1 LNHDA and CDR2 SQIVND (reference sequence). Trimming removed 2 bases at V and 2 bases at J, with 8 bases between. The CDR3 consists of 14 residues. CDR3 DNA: TGTGCCAGTAGTATACAGGGCTCCACAGATACGCAGTATTTT. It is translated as CASSIQGSTDTQYF.

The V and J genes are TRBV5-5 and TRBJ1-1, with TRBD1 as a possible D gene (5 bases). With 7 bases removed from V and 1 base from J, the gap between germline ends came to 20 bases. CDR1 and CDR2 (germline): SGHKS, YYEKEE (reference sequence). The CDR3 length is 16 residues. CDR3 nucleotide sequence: TGTGCCAGCGCTAACGGGTGGGGCTCACGGAACACTGAAGCTTTCTTT. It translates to CASANGWGSRNTEAFF.

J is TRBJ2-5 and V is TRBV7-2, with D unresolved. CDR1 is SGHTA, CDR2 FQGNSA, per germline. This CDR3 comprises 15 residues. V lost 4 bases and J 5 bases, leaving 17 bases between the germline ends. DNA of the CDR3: TGTGCCAGCAGCTCCCGAGTAGCTCGACGGGAGACCCAGTACTTC. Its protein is CASSSRVARRETQYF.

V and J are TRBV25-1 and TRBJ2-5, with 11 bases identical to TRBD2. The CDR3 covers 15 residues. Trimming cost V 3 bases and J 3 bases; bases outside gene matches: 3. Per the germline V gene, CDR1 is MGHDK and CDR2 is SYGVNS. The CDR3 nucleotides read TGTGCCAGCAGTGATATAGCGGGAGGGGAAGAGACCCAGTACTTC. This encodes CASSDIAGGEETQYF.

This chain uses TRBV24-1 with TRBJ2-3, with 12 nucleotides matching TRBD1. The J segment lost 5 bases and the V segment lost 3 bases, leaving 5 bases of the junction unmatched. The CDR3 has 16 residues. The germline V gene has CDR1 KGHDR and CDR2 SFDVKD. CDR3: CATSDPRDRGQDTQYF. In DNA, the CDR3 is TGTGCCACCAGTGATCCCCGGGACAGGGGGCAAGATACGCAGTATTTT.

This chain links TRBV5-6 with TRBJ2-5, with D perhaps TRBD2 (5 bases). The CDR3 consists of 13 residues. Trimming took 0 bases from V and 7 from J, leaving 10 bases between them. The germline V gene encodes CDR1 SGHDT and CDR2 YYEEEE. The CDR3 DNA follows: TGTGCCAGCAGCTTGGACGAGGGCGGGACCCAGTACTTC. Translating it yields CASSLDEGGTQYF.

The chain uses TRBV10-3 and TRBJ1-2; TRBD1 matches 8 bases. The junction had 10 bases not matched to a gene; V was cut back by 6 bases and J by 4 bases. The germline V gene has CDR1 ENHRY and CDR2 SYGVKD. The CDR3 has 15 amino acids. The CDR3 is CAIREGQAGFYGYTF. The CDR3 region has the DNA TGTGCCATCAGAGAGGGACAGGCGGGTTTCTATGGCTACACCTTC.

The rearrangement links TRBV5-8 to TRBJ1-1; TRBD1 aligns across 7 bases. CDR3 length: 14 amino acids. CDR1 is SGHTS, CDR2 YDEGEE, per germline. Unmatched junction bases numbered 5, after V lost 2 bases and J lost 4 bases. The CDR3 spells CASSFWKGATEAFF. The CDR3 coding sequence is TGTGCCAGCAGCTTTTGGAAGGGGGCCACTGAAGCTTTCTTT. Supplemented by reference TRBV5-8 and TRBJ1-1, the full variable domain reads EAGVTQSPTHLIKTRGQQATLRCSPISGHTSVYWYQQALGLGLQFLLWYDEGEERNRGNFPPRFSGRQFPNYSSELNVNALELEDSALYLCASSFWKGATEAFFGQGTRLTVV.

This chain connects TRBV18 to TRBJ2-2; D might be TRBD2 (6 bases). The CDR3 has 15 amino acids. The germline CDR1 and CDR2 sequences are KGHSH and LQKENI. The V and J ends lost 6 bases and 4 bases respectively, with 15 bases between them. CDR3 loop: CASSTTGAGTGELFF. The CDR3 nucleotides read TGTGCCAGCTCCACGACGGGAGCGGGCACCGGGGAGCTGTTTTTT.

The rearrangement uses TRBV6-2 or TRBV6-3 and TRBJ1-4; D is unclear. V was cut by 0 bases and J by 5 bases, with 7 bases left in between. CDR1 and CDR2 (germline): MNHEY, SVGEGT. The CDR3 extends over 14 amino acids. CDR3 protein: CASSYSNSNEKLFF. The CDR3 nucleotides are TGTGCCAGCAGTTACTCGAACAGCAATGAAAAACTGTTTTTT.

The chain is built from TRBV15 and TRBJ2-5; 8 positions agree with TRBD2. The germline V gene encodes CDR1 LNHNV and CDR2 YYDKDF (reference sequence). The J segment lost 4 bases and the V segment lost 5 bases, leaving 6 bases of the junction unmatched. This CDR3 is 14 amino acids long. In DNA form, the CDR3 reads TGTGCCACCAGCCCCGGCGGGGGGCGAGAGACCCAGTACTTC. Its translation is CATSPGGGRETQYF.

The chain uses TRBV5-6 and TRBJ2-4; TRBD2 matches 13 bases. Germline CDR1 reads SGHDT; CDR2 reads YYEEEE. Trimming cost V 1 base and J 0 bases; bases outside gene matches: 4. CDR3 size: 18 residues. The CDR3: CASSLTSGGALAKNIQYF. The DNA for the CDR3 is TGTGCCAGCAGCTTGACTAGCGGGGGGGCTTTAGCCAAAAACATTCAGTACTTC.

The chain's CDR3 is CASSMKFTGAWPYEQYF. The CDR3 DNA follows: TGTGCCAGTAGTATGAAGTTCACGGGAGCTTGGCCCTACGAGCAGTACTTC. This chain joins TRBV19 and TRBJ2-7; possible D gene TRBD2, 6 bases. Germline assignment: CDR1 LNHDA and CDR2 SQIVND (reference sequence). The V end lost 3 bases, the J end lost 2 bases, and 20 bases lay between the germline ends. The CDR3 extends over 17 amino acids.

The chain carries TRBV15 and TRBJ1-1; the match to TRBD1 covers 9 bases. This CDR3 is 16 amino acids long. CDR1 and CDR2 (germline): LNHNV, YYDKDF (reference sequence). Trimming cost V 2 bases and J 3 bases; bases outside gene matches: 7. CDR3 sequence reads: CATSRRTGAGHTEAFF. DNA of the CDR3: TGTGCCACCAGCAGACGGACAGGGGCAGGGCACACTGAAGCTTTCTTT. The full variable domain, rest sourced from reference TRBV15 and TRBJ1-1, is DAMVIQNPRYQVTQFGKPVTLSCSQTLNHNVMYWYQQKSSQAPKLLFHYYDKDFNNEADTPDNFQSRRPNTSFCFLDIRSPGLGDTAMYLCATSRRTGAGHTEAFFGQGTRLTVV.

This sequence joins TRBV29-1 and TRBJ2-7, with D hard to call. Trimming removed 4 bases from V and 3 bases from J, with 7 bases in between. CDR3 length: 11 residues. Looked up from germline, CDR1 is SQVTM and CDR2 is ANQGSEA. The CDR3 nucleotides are TGCAGCGTTGCGGCGGACTACGAGCAGTACTTC. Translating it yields CSVAADYEQYF.

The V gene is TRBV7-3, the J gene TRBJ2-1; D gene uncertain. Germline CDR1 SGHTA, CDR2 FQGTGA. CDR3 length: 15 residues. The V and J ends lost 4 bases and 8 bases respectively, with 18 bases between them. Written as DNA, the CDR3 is TGTGCCAGCAGCTCCCGTCGTGACAAGATCGATGAGCAGTTCTTC. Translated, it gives CASSSRRDKIDEQFF.

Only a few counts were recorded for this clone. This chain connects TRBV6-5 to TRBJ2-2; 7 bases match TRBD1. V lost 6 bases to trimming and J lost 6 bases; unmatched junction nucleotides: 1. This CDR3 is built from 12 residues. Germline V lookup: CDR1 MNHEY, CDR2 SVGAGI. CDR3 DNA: TGTGCCAGCAGAAGGGGGCCCGGGGAGCTGTTTTTT. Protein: CASRRGPGELFF.

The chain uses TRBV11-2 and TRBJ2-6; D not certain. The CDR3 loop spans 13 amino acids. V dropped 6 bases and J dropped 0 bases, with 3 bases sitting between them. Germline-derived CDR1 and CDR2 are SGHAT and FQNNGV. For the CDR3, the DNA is TGTGCCAGCAGTAACTCTGGGGCCAACGTCCTGACTTTC. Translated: CASSNSGANVLTF.